This T cell receptor beta chain was identified during a study of cytomegalovirus exposure and HLA in healthy donors. Study-level results: Cytomegalovirus-associated TCR beta chains were listed, numbering some 180.

To note about this clone: Antigen: not known.

PCR used 60 Vbeta primers and 13 Jbeta primers. Clones were sequenced by immunoSEQ multiplex PCR, and TCRdb holds only the in-frame ones, with some missing. The sample yields fewer than 250,000 clones, over 80% seen once. CDR1 and CDR2 (germline): SEHNR, FQNEAQ (reference sequence). V shed 11 bases and J 0 bases; nucleotides not matched to a gene: 15. The CDR3 runs 17 residues. The source of this sequence is a woman aged 50 to 60 in good health and CMV-seropositive. The sequenced material came from PBMCs. V and J are TRBV7-9 and TRBJ2-1, with TRBD2 matching over 8 bases. The CDR3 DNA reads TGTGCCGCCGGGGGGGTTGGGCCCTCGAGCTCCTACAATGAGCAGTTCTTC. The encoded protein is CAAGGVGPSSSYNEQFF.